The 22 T cell receptor beta chains given below trace back to one sample, sequenced in a study of cytomegalovirus exposure and HLA in healthy donors. It was with 60 Vbeta and 13 Jbeta primers that the PCR ran. Sequenced by immunoSEQ multiplex PCR; TCRdb stores in-frame clones only, minus some. The sample consists of 120,000 or so clones, 70% to 85% of them appearing once. Sequencing was performed on PBMCs. Receptor source: a woman in her 50s in good health and CMV-seropositive.

The chain recombines TRBV7-9 with TRBJ1-2; 7 nucleotides align to TRBD1. Per germline, CDR1 SEHNR and CDR2 FQNEAQ (reference sequence). The ends lost 0 bases at V and 6 bases at J; junction bases unmatched: 7. The CDR3 runs 15 residues. The DNA for the CDR3 is TGTGCCAGCAGCTTAGCTGGAGACAGGGCCCATGGCTACACCTTC. As protein: CASSLAGDRAHGYTF.

J is TRBJ2-1 and V is TRBV30, with D unclear. Trimming removed 5 bases at V and 1 base at J, with 12 bases between. CDR1 is GTSNPN, CDR2 SVGIG, per germline (reference sequence). The CDR3 is made up of 14 amino acids. CDR3 sequence: CAWDRGTSYNEQFF. In nucleotides, the CDR3 is TGTGCCTGGGACCGAGGTACGTCCTACAATGAGCAGTTCTTC. Together with reference TRBV30 and TRBJ2-1, the CDR3 gives the full variable domain: SQTIHQWPATLVQPVGSPLSLECTVEGTSNPNLYWYRQAAGRGLQLLFYSVGIGQISSEVPQNLSASRPQDRQFILSSKKLLLSDSGFYLCAWDRGTSYNEQFFGPGTRLTVL.

DNA of the CDR3: TGTGCCAGCTCACTTATGGACAGGGAAGCTTTCTTT. Protein sequence: CASSLMDREAFF. The V gene is TRBV18, the J gene TRBJ1-1; 7 bases are shared with TRBD1. In germline, CDR1 is KGHSH, CDR2 LQKENI. The CDR3 has 12 residues. Losses at the gene ends were 4 bases for V and 8 bases for J; bases not matched to a gene: 4. Full variable domain (rest looked up from reference TRBV18 and TRBJ1-1): NAGVMQNPRHLVRRRGQEARLRCSPMKGHSHVYWYRQLPEEGLKFMVYLQKENIIDESGMPKERFSAEFPKEGPSILRIQQVVRGDSAAYFCASSLMDREAFFGQGTRLTVV.

This clone was seen a single time. The rearrangement joins TRBV29-1 to TRBJ2-1; D is possibly TRBD1 (6 bases). The germline gives CDR1 SQVTM, CDR2 ANQGSEA. The CDR3 consists of 12 residues. V lost 8 bases to trimming and J lost 3 bases, with 11 bases between them. CDR3 region: CSTRTVYNEQFF. CDR3 nucleotides: TGCAGCACCAGGACAGTCTACAATGAGCAGTTCTTC.

This chain uses TRBV28 with TRBJ2-7; D is possibly TRBD1 (5 bases). The CDR3 spans 11 residues. The germline V gene encodes CDR1 MDHEN and CDR2 SYDVKM. The V end was cut by 6 bases, the J end by 4 bases, with 7 bases between. The CDR3 loop is CASSRQYEQYF. CDR3 DNA: TGTGCCAGCAGCCGACAGTACGAGCAGTACTTC.

V is TRBV5-1 and J is TRBJ2-7, with TRBD2 matching 7 bases. The CDR3 has 13 amino acids. Trimming removed 5 bases from V and 6 bases from J; junction bases left unmatched: 8. Germline V gene sequence: CDR1 SGHRS, CDR2 YFSETQ. The CDR3 bases are TGCGCCAGCAGTCAGGCGCAGCGGGGCGAGCAGTACTTC. This sequence encodes CASSQAQRGEQYF.

The count of this clone is one. The chain joins TRBV7-2 to TRBJ1-1; no definite D call. The length of the CDR3 is 13 residues. The V end lost 1 base, the J end lost 4 bases, and 7 bases lay between the germline ends. Germline CDR1 reads SGHTA; CDR2 reads FQGNSA. This chain's CDR3 is CASSLGASTEAFF. CDR3 nucleotides: TGTGCCAGCAGCTTAGGGGCCAGCACTGAAGCTTTCTTT.

The chain recombines TRBV19 with TRBJ2-1, with D possibly TRBD2 on 6 matching bases. CDR3 length: 11 residues. Trimming cost V 6 bases and J 9 bases, with 9 bases left between them. In germline, CDR1 is LNHDA, CDR2 SQIVND (reference sequence). The DNA of the CDR3 is TGTGCCAGTAGGACCGGGGGTGAGCAGTTCTTC. Translating it yields CASRTGGEQFF.

CDR3 loop: CASSSLTETGGPYSPLHF. DNA for the CDR3: TGTGCCAGCAGTAGCCTCACGGAGACAGGGGGCCCTTATTCACCCCTCCACTTT. The chain recombines TRBV27 with TRBJ1-6, with TRBD1 identical over 10 bases. Germline V gene data show CDR1 as MNHEY and CDR2 as SMNVEV (reference sequence). The J segment lost 8 bases and the V segment lost 5 bases, leaving 15 bases of the junction unmatched. CDR3 length: 18 residues.

The rearrangement uses TRBV5-4 and TRBJ2-5, with 14 bases matching TRBD2. The junction had 5 bases not matched to a gene; V was cut back by 4 bases and J by 3 bases. CDR1 SGHNT and CDR2 YYREEE come from the germline V gene (reference sequence). This CDR3 has 16 amino acids. In nucleotides, the CDR3 is TGTGCCAGCAGCCAACGGACTAGCGGGGGGAAAGAGACCCAGTACTTC. This sequence encodes CASSQRTSGGKETQYF.

This clone appeared a few times. The chain has TRBV6-6 and TRBJ2-1; D is ambiguous. The CDR3 covers 12 residues. The V and J ends lost 5 bases and 3 bases respectively, with 5 bases between them. Per germline, CDR1 MNHNY and CDR2 SVGAGI (reference sequence). In DNA form, the CDR3 reads TGTGCCAGCAGTCAGAACTACAATGAGCAGTTCTTC. Its protein is CASSQNYNEQFF.

This chain uses TRBV7-2 with TRBJ1-2; D not certain. Trimming took 1 base from V and 2 from J, leaving 8 bases between them. Germline assignment: CDR1 SGHTA and CDR2 FQGNSA. The CDR3 has 14 amino acids. CDR3 nucleotides: TGTGCCAGCAGCTTAGGCCCTAACAACTATGGCTACACCTTC. Amino acid sequence: CASSLGPNNYGYTF.

The chain recombines TRBV27 with TRBJ2-1; D is unclear. CDR1 and CDR2 from the germline V gene are MNHEY and SMNVEV (reference sequence). Trimming removed 5 bases from V and 3 bases from J, with 5 bases in between. This CDR3 region has 12 residues. The CDR3 spells CASSPNYNEQFF. For the CDR3, the DNA is TGTGCCAGCAGTCCAAACTACAATGAGCAGTTCTTC.

This chain links TRBV5-4 with TRBJ2-1; 10 nucleotides line up with TRBD2. The J segment lost 4 bases and the V segment lost 2 bases, leaving 6 bases of the junction unmatched. Germline assignment: CDR1 SGHNT and CDR2 YYREEE (reference sequence). The CDR3 contains 16 residues. The CDR3 DNA is TGTGCCAGCAGCTTAGGCATAGCGGGAGGTTACAATGAGCAGTTCTTC. It is translated as CASSLGIAGGYNEQFF.

The CDR3 loop is CASSFAGQSSYNEQFF. CDR3 sequence (DNA): TGTGCCAGCAGCTTCGCCGGACAGAGCTCCTACAATGAGCAGTTCTTC. This chain links TRBV7-8 with TRBJ2-1, with D possibly matching TRBD1 (6 bases). Trimming took off 3 bases at V and 0 bases at J, with 12 bases between the two ends. The CDR3 is 16 amino acids. CDR1 is SGHVS, CDR2 FQNEAQ, per germline.

V usage is TRBV5-8 and J usage is TRBJ2-7, with TRBD1 matching over 9 bases. Germline CDR1 SGHTS, CDR2 YDEGEE. The CDR3 runs to 13 residues. V lost 6 bases and J lost 4; bases outside the gene matches: 5. This chain's CDR3 is CASTRTGVYEQYF. The CDR3 nucleotides read TGTGCCAGCACGAGGACAGGGGTGTACGAGCAGTACTTC.

J is TRBJ2-6 and V is TRBV9; 9 bases match TRBD1. J was trimmed by 2 bases and V by 0 bases; bases with no gene match: 0. In germline, CDR1 is SGDLS, CDR2 YYNGEE. This CDR3 is 16 amino acids long. CDR3 in DNA: TGTGCCAGCAGCGTAGACAGGGGGCCTGGGGCCAACGTCCTGACTTTC. This codes for CASSVDRGPGANVLTF.

The CDR3 nucleotides are TGTGCCTGGACAAGGGGGTTAAACTACGAGCAGTACTTC. Translation: CAWTRGLNYEQYF. V gene TRBV30 combines with J gene TRBJ2-7; D possibly corresponds to TRBD1 (6 bases). The CDR3 loop spans 13 amino acids. Trimming pared 4 bases from V and 3 bases from J, leaving 13 bases between. CDR1 and CDR2 (germline): GTSNPN, SVGIG (reference sequence).

V usage is TRBV11-2 and J usage is TRBJ2-1, with 10 nucleotides matching TRBD2. The CDR3 consists of 15 residues. CDR1 SGHAT and CDR2 FQNNGV come from the germline V gene. Losses at the gene ends were 1 base for V and 5 bases for J; bases not matched to a gene: 2. The CDR3 coding sequence is TGTGCCAGCAGCTTAGGAGCGGGAGGGAACAATGAGCAGTTCTTC. It translates to CASSLGAGGNNEQFF.

The CDR3 DNA follows: TGCGCCAGCAGCCAAGATCGTCGGGGTGGGAGCAATCAGCCCCAGCATTTT. Residues: CASSQDRRGGSNQPQHF. This chain uses TRBV4-1 with TRBJ1-5; D uncertain. In germline, CDR1 is MGHRA, CDR2 YSYEKL. V lost 0 bases and J lost 1, with 13 bases in between. The CDR3 is made up of 17 amino acids.

The rearrangement uses TRBV30 and TRBJ1-2, with 7 bases matching TRBD1. This CDR3 region has 14 residues. CDR1 and CDR2 from the germline V gene are GTSNPN and SVGIG (reference sequence). After removal of 2 bases from V and 1 base from J, the junction contained 4 bases not matched to a gene. As DNA, the CDR3 is TGTGCCTGGAGTTCGGACAGGATTAACTATGGCTACACCTTC. Encoded protein: CAWSSDRINYGYTF.

The gene calls are TRBV19 and TRBJ1-2, with 9 bases lining up with TRBD1. Germline V lookup: CDR1 LNHDA, CDR2 SQIVND (reference sequence). This CDR3 has 15 residues. V was clipped by 6 bases and J by 3 bases; unmatched bases: 8. CDR3 sequence (DNA): TGTGCCAGTAGACGATTACAGGGGGCGGACTATGGCTACACCTTC. Protein: CASRRLQGADYGYTF.